This TCR beta chain was found in a study of metastatic and nonmetastatic thyroid tumors. Study-level information: Blood and tumor or nodule tissue repertoires from malignant and benign thyroid patients were compared. Study results and limitations: Reports indicated that malignant thyroid tumors showed significantly higher TCR beta diversity than benign nodules did, in blood and tumor.

In the original analysis: Between-group CDR3 differences, defined by clinicopathological status, yielded a distant-metastasis classifier for papillary thyroid cancer. TCRdb redid the clone calls on the PCR reads using MiXCR. These V and J calls are TCRdb output, not the study's own analysis. This table holds 15,000 or so clones, 20% to 30% found once. Regarding this clone: Its specificity is not known.

None of the patients had undergone any treatment ahead of thyroid surgery. The CDR3 totals 15 residues. With 8 bases removed from V and 4 bases from J, the gap between germline ends came to 20 bases. The germline CDR1 and CDR2 sequences are LNHNV and YYDKDF (reference sequence). This receptor was taken from a female donor with papillary thyroid cancer or a benign thyroid nodule (not recorded which). Some clones in this sample may be carry-over from other donors' samples. The material sequenced was tumor tissue. The rearrangement joins TRBV15 to TRBJ1-1; the D gene is possibly TRBD1 (6 bases). The CDR3 sequence: CATLRGLGRGTEAFF. CDR3 nucleotide sequence: TGTGCCACCCTGAGGGGACTCGGCAGGGGCACTGAAGCTTTCTTT.